The sequence of this TCR beta chain was determined in a study of control samples from healthy donors and cancer patients. V shed 3 bases and J shed 1 base, with 21 bases lying between them. Germline values: CDR1 KGHSH, CDR2 LQKENI. The CDR3 contains 18 residues. The method was immunoSEQ multiplex PCR; TCRdb's version includes in-frame clones alone and lacks a portion of them. The sample lists approximately 94,000 clones; approximately 84% were seen once. Sequencing was carried out using PBMCs. The V call is TRBV18, the J call TRBJ1-1, with D possibly TRBD1 on 6 matching bases. The origin of this receptor is a man between 65 and 85 years old with lung cancer. CDR3 protein: CASSPQQGRGLQNTEAFF. The CDR3 DNA reads as TGTGCCAGCTCACCGCAACAGGGAAGGGGGTTACAGAACACTGAAGCTTTCTTT.